This TCR beta chain was observed in a study of T cells in Graves' hyperthyroidism and ophthalmopathy. This clonotype was recorded at least ten times. What it binds is unknown. Points from the study as a whole: Peripheral blood also featured most of the thyroid clonotypes expanded above 0.001.

For Graves' hyperthyroidism to be stable, ophthalmopathy could not progress within 18 months. Newly diagnosed hyperthyroidism patients aged 18 to 65 years had disease lasting under 2 months. Amplification yielded TCR beta CDR3 regions, with RNA transcripts as the source. First-round RT-PCR with HTBI primers amplified the TCR CDR3 region. TCRdb reanalysed the multiplex PCR reads using MiXCR and keeps one entry per CDR3 protein. The sample lists 400,000 to 500,000 distinct CDR3 sequences; roughly 15% were seen once. This CDR3 spans 15 amino acids. The germline V gene has CDR1 MNHNS and CDR2 SASEGT. V lost 2 bases and J lost 7, with 12 bases in between.

Material: blood. The V gene is TRBV6-1, the J gene TRBJ1-6, with D maybe TRBD1 (6 bases). The TCR originated in a woman aged 18 to 35 with Graves' hyperthyroidism. CDR3: CASSESRGWNSPLHF. In DNA form, the CDR3 reads TGTGCCAGCAGTGAATCTAGGGGGTGGAATTCACCCCTCCACTTT.